This T cell receptor (beta chain) was captured in a study of EBV T-cell therapy then PD-1 blockade in nasopharyngeal carcinoma. The CDR3 contains 15 residues. CDR1 and CDR2 (germline): SGHNT, YYREEE (reference sequence). V lost 4 bases and J lost 7; bases outside the gene matches: 9. Data came from immunoSEQ multiplex PCR; TCRdb stores just in-frame clones and leaves some out. This table holds 15,000 to 20,000 clones, around four fifths found once. As regards this clone: Its antigen is unknown.

Treatment given: AdE1-LMPpoly-expanded autologous EBV-specific T-cell therapy followed by anti-PD-1 nivolumab. Source: CD8+ T cells from blood, taken at day 0 from a patient whose treatment included autologous EBV-specific T cells and nivolumab. The chain combines TRBV5-4 with TRBJ1-2; 11 bases map to TRBD1. The receptor was isolated from a man aged 35 to 55 with nasopharyngeal carcinoma. The CDR3 sequence: CASSPSGQGAAGYTF. CDR3 coding DNA: TGTGCCAGCAGCCCCTCCGGACAGGGGGCGGCTGGCTACACCTTC.